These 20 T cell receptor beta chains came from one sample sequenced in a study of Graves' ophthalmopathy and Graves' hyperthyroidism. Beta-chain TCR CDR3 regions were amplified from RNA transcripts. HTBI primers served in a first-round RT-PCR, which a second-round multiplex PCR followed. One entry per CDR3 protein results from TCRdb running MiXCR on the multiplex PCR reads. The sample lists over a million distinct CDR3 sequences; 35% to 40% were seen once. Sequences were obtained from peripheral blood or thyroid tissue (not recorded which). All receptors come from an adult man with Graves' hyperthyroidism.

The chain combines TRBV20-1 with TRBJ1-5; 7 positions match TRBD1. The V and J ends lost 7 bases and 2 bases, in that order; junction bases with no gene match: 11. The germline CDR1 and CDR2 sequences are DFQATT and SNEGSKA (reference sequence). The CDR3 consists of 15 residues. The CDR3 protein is CSVPDRAVGNQPQHF. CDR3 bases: TGCAGTGTTCCTGACAGGGCTGTTGGCAATCAGCCCCAGCATTTT.

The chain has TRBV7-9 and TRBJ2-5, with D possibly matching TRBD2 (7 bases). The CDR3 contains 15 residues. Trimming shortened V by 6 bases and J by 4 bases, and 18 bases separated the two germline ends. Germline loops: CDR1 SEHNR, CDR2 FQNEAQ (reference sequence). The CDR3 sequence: CASSFLAGAVETQYF. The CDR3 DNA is TGTGCCAGCAGTTTTCTGGCGGGGGCTGTAGAGACCCAGTACTTC.

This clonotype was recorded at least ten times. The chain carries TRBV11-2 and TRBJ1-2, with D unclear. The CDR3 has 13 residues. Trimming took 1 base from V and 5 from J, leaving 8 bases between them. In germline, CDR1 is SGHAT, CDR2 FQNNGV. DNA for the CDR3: TGTGCCAGCAGCTTAGTGCCGGAATATGGCTACACCTTC. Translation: CASSLVPEYGYTF.

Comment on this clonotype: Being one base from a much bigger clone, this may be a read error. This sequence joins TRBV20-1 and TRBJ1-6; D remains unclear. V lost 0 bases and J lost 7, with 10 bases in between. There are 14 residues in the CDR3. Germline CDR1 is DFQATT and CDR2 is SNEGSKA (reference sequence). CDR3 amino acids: CSARDADPNSPLHF. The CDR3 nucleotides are TGCAGTGCTAGAGATGCCGATCCAAATTCACCCCTCCACTTT.

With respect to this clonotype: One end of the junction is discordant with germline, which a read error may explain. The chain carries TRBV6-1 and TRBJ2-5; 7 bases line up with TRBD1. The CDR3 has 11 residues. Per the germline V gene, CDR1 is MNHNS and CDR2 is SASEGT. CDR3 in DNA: TGTGCCATCAGTGTGGGGGACAGAAGCGACTTC. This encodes CAISVGDRSDF.

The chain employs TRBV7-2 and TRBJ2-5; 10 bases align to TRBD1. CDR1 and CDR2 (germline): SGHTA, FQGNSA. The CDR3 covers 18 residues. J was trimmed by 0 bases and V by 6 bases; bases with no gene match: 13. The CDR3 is CASSSLTSTGGNQETQYF. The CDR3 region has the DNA TGTGCCAGCAGTTCACTGACCTCGACAGGGGGCAACCAAGAGACCCAGTACTTC.

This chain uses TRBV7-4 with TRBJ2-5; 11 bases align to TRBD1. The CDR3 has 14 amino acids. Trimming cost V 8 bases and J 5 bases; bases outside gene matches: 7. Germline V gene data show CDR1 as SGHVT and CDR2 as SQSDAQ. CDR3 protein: CASWDRDRGETQYF. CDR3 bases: TGTGCCAGCTGGGACCGGGACAGGGGGGAGACCCAGTACTTC.

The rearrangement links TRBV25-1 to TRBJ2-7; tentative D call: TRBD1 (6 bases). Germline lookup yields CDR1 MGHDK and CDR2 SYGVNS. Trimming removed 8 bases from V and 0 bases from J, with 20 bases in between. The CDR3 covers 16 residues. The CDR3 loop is CASVGGGDTSSYEQYF. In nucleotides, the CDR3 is TGTGCCAGCGTTGGAGGTGGGGACACGAGCTCCTACGAGCAGTACTTC.

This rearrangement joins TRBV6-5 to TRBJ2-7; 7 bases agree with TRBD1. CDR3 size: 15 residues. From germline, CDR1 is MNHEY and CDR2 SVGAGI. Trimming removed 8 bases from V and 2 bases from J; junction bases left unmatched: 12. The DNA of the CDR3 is TGTGCCAGCCGAACCCATAGGGGGCGCACCTACGAGCAGTACTTC. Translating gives CASRTHRGRTYEQYF.

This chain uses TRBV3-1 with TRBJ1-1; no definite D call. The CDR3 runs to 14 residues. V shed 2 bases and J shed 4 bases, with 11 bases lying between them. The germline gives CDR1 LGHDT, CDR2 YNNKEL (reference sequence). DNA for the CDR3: TGTGCCAGCAGCCAACCGCCGGCTGCCACTGAAGCTTTCTTT. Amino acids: CASSQPPAATEAFF.

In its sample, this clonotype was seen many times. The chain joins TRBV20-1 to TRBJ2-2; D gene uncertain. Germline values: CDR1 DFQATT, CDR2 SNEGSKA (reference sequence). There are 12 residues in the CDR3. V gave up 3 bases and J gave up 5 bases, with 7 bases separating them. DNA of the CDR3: TGCAGTGCTAGCACACTAACCGGGGAGCTGTTTTTT. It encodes CSASTLTGELFF.

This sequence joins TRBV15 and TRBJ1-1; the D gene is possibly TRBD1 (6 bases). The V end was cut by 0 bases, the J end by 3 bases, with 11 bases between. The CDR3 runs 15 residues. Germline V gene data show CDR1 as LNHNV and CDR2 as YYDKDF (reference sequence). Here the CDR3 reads CATSRDSGGHTEAFF. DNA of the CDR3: TGTGCCACCAGCAGAGATAGCGGGGGGCACACTGAAGCTTTCTTT.

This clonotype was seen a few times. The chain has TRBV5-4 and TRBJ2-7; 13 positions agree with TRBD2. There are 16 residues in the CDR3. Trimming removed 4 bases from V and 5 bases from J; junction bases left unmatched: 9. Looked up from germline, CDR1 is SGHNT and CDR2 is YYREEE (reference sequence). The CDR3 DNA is TGTGCCAGCAGCCAGAGACTAGCGGGGGGAATGGACGAGCAGTACTTC. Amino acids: CASSQRLAGGMDEQYF.

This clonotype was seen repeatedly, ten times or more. DNA of the CDR3: TGCAGCGTAGATGGACAGGGGGAATACACCTTC. Residues: CSVDGQGEYTF. V and J are TRBV29-1 and TRBJ1-2; 10 nucleotides line up with TRBD1. Trimming cost V 6 bases and J 11 bases; bases outside gene matches: 6. Germline V gives CDR1 SQVTM, CDR2 ANQGSEA. This CDR3 is built from 11 residues.

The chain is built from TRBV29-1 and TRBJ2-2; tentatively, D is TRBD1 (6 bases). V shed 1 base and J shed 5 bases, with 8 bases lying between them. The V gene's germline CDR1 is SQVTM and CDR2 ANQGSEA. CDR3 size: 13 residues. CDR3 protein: CSVEVRGTGELFF. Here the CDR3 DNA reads TGCAGCGTTGAAGTCAGGGGAACCGGGGAGCTGTTTTTT.

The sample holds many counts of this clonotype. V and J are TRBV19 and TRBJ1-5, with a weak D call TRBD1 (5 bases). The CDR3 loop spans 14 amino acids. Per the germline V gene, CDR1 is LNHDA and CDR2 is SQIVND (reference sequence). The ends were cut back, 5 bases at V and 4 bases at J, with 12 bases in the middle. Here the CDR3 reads CASSFRDWNQPQHF. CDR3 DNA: TGTGCCAGTAGTTTCCGGGACTGGAATCAGCCCCAGCATTTT. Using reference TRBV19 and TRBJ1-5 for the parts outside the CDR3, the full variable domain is DGGITQSPKYLFRKEGQNVTLSCEQNLNHDAMYWYRQDPGQGLRLIYYSQIVNDFQKGDIAEGYSVSREKKESFPLTVTSAQKNPTAFYLCASSFRDWNQPQHFGDGTRLSIL.

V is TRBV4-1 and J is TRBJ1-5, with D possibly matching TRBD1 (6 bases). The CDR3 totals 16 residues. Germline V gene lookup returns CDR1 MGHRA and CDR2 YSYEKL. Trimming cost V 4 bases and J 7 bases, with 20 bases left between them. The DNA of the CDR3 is TGCGCCAGCAGCCCCGTTCCAGGGGATGCACGCCAGCCCCAGCATTTT. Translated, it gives CASSPVPGDARQPQHF.

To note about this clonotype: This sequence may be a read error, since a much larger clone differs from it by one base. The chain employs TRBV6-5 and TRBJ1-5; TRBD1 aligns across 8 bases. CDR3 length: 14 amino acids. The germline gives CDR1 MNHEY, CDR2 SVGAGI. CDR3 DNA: TGTGTCAGCAGTCAGACAGGGGCTCGCCAGCCCCAGCATTTT. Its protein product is CVSSQTGARQPQHF.

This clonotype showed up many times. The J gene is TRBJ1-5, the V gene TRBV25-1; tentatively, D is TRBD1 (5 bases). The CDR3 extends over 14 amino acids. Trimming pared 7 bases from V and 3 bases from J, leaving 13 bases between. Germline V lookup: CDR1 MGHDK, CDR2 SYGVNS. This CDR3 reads CASTPRGVNQPQHF. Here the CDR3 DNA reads TGTGCCAGCACCCCAAGGGGTGTCAATCAGCCCCAGCATTTT.

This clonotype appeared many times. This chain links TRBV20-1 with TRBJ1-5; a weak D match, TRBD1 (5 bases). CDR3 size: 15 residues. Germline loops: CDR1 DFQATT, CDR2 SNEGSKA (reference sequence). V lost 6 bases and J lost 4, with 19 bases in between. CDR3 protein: CSASPSGLGNQPQHF. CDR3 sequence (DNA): TGCAGTGCAAGCCCCTCAGGGCTCGGGAATCAGCCCCAGCATTTT.